One and the same sample provided the 12 T cell receptor beta chains below, sequenced in a study of shared clonotypes between healthy human individuals. Method: immunoSEQ multiplex PCR; TCRdb's copy keeps in-frame clones and lacks some. Of about 2 million clones detected, 90% to 95% appear once; the ten largest clones hold more than 0.1%. Sequencing was performed on naive CD4+ T cells sorted from blood. Sample subset: CD45RA+ positively selected. These receptors were collected from a man aged 18 to 30 in good health.

The chain employs TRBV14 and TRBJ1-2; no firm D call. The germline V and J ends were trimmed by 1 base and 1 base, with 16 bases remaining between them. Germline values: CDR1 SGHDN, CDR2 FVKESK. CDR3 size: 17 residues. CDR3 region: CASSQVGGLRRNYGYTF. CDR3 bases: TGTGCCAGCAGCCAAGTTGGTGGACTTAGACGTAACTATGGCTACACCTTC.

V gene TRBV4-1 combines with J gene TRBJ2-7; D is unclear. Germline CDR1 MGHRA, CDR2 YSYEKL. This CDR3 contains 14 residues. V lost 1 base to trimming and J lost 4 bases, with 11 bases between them. In nucleotides, the CDR3 is TGCGCCAGCAGCCAAGTCCCGCCCTTTTACGAGCAGTACTTC. As protein: CASSQVPPFYEQYF.

V is TRBV28 and J is TRBJ1-5; D perhaps matches TRBD1 (5 bases). The germline V gene encodes CDR1 MDHEN and CDR2 SYDVKM. Trimming left V 8 bases short and J 6 bases short, with 17 bases between. The CDR3 has 14 amino acids. The CDR3 region is CASVGGSKGQPQHF. In nucleotides, the CDR3 is TGTGCCAGCGTGGGGGGGTCTAAAGGTCAGCCCCAGCATTTT.

The genes are TRBV28 and TRBJ1-1; maybe TRBD1 (6 bases). With 3 bases removed from V and 11 bases from J, the gap between germline ends came to 16 bases. CDR1 is MDHEN and CDR2 is SYDVKM in the germline V gene. This CDR3 is 13 amino acids long. CDR3 sequence (DNA): TGTGCCAGCAGTTTCTCCTCAGGGGTTGGTGCTTTCTTT. Protein: CASSFSSGVGAFF. Complete variable domain (other parts from reference TRBV28 and TRBJ1-1): DVKVTQSSRYLVKRTGEKVFLECVQDMDHENMFWYRQDPGLGLRLIYFSYDVKMKEKGDIPEGYSVSREKKERFSLILESASTNQTSMYLCASSFSSGVGAFFGQGTRLTVV.

This chain connects TRBV7-2 to TRBJ2-3; D uncertain. Germline V lookup: CDR1 SGHTA, CDR2 FQGNSA. The CDR3 runs to 12 residues. Trimming left V 3 bases short and J 4 bases short, with 5 bases between. The CDR3: CASSFVSDTQYF. The CDR3 DNA reads as TGTGCCAGCAGCTTTGTATCAGATACGCAGTATTTT.

The genes are TRBV6-1 and TRBJ2-7, with D tentatively TRBD2 (5 bases). The CDR3 has 15 residues. V gave up 6 bases and J gave up 2 bases, with 17 bases separating them. Germline CDR1 reads MNHNS; CDR2 reads SASEGT. The CDR3: CASSLEGSYTYEQYF. The CDR3 nucleotides are TGTGCCAGCAGCCTAGAGGGCAGCTACACCTACGAGCAGTACTTC.

V gene TRBV30 combines with J gene TRBJ2-5; D ambiguous. V was trimmed by 0 bases and J by 3 bases, leaving 8 bases between them. The V gene's germline CDR1 is GTSNPN and CDR2 SVGIG (reference sequence). The length of the CDR3 is 13 residues. The CDR3 nucleotides are TGTGCCTGGAGTGTACGGACGAAAGAGACCCAGTACTTC. Protein: CAWSVRTKETQYF.

The chain combines TRBV9 with TRBJ2-2; D remains ambiguous. The germline CDR1 and CDR2 sequences are SGDLS and YYNGEE. The CDR3 has 12 amino acids. V lost 4 bases, J lost 3 bases, and 4 bases lay in between. The CDR3 nucleotides are TGTGCCAGCAGCTTCTACACCGGGGAGCTGTTTTTT. This gives the protein CASSFYTGELFF.

The rearrangement uses TRBV6-5 and TRBJ2-7; 9 bases match TRBD2. Germline V lookup: CDR1 MNHEY, CDR2 SVGAGI. The junction had 9 bases not matched to a gene; V was cut back by 7 bases and J by 2 bases. This CDR3 spans 15 amino acids. This chain's CDR3 is CASKESGRPPYEQYF. CDR3 nucleotide sequence: TGTGCCAGCAAAGAGAGCGGGAGGCCACCCTACGAGCAGTACTTC.

The chain employs TRBV7-2 and TRBJ2-3; D remains unclear. This CDR3 has 14 residues. V was trimmed by 7 bases and J by 3 bases, leaving 14 bases between them. Germline lookup yields CDR1 SGHTA and CDR2 FQGNSA. CDR3 region: CASTSRALTDTQYF. In DNA form, the CDR3 reads TGTGCCAGCACCTCAAGGGCTTTAACAGATACGCAGTATTTT.

The chain links TRBV4-3 to TRBJ2-2; the D is unclear. Germline V gene sequence: CDR1 LGHNA, CDR2 YSLEER. V was trimmed by 0 bases and J by 8 bases, leaving 10 bases between them. The CDR3 runs 14 residues. CDR3 amino acids: CASSQDVPGGELFF. CDR3 in DNA: TGCGCCAGCAGCCAAGATGTGCCCGGAGGGGAGCTGTTTTTT.

This sequence joins TRBV7-9 and TRBJ2-2; D remains ambiguous. Germline-derived CDR1 and CDR2 are SEHNR and FQNEAQ (reference sequence). This CDR3 is built from 15 residues. The V and J ends lost 1 base and 4 bases respectively, with 10 bases between them. The CDR3 DNA reads TGTGCCAGCAGCTTAGTGGCTCCCGGCACCGGGGAGCTGTTTTTT. Residues: CASSLVAPGTGELFF.